Shown below are 19 T cell receptor beta chains from a single sample sequenced in a study of CD8+ T cells in alopecia areata. Sequencing relied on a cDNA template that was reverse transcribed from extracted RNA. Sequencing was performed with immunoSEQ multiplex PCR; in TCRdb, only in-frame clones are kept and a portion is missing. The profile covers more than 95,000 clones, with 35% to 40% appearing a single time and 3% to 3.5% taken by the ten largest. The sequenced material came from CD4+ T cells sorted from blood. All receptors come from a human donor with alopecia areata.

V gene TRBV5-1 combines with J gene TRBJ2-1; 8 nucleotides align to TRBD2. The V and J ends lost 7 bases and 9 bases, in that order; junction bases with no gene match: 12. Germline CDR1 reads SGHRS; CDR2 reads YFSETQ. The CDR3 contains 14 residues. CDR3 in DNA: TGCGCCAGCGCCGGACTAGCATCCTATGGTGAGCAGTTCTTC. Translation: CASAGLASYGEQFF.

The V gene is TRBV2, the J gene TRBJ2-5; 11 bases are a match to TRBD2. Germline loops: CDR1 SNHLY, CDR2 FYNNEI. This CDR3 has 15 residues. The junction had 5 bases not matched to a gene; V was cut back by 7 bases and J by 1 base. The CDR3 region has the DNA TGTGCCAGCACTCGGACTAGCGGGCCCCAAGAGACCCAGTACTTC. Translation: CASTRTSGPQETQYF.

To note about this clone: No conserved phenylalanine or tryptophan ends this CDR3, so it is likely a read error. No DNA is shown, since the ends of the CDR3 on it are uncertain; the CDR3 is the one TCRdb lists. This rearrangement joins TRBV28 to TRBJ1-1; the table's D call TRBD1 went unverified against the DNA. A total of 9 residues make up the CDR3, ends included. Germline CDR1 MDHEN, CDR2 SYDVKM. The CDR3 protein is CASSSPCPI.

This sequence joins TRBV7-2 and TRBJ2-1; maybe TRBD2 (5 bases). V lost 3 bases and J lost 3, with 12 bases in between. Germline assignment: CDR1 SGHTA and CDR2 FQGNSA. The CDR3 runs to 15 residues. CDR3 DNA: TGTGCCAGCAGCTTCACGGGGTCAATCTACAATGAGCAGTTCTTC. Its protein is CASSFTGSIYNEQFF.

The sample holds a few counts of this clone. The chain carries TRBV7-2 and TRBJ2-1, with TRBD2 identical over 10 bases. Germline trimming cut 4 bases from V and 9 bases from J; bases unmatched to any gene: 9. The germline V gene encodes CDR1 SGHTA and CDR2 FQGNSA. The CDR3 runs 15 residues. The CDR3, as DNA: TGTGCCAGCAGCTCAGCGGGGGGGCAGTTCATTGAGCAGTTCTTC. Translation gives CASSSAGGQFIEQFF.

This chain links TRBV2 with TRBJ2-1; 9 nucleotides agree with TRBD2. Germline loops: CDR1 SNHLY, CDR2 FYNNEI. After removal of 6 bases from V and 7 bases from J, the junction contained 16 bases not matched to a gene. The CDR3 has 17 amino acids. CDR3 sequence reads: CASSPTHGGRARNEQFF. As DNA, the CDR3 is TGTGCCAGCAGCCCCACTCATGGCGGGAGGGCTCGGAATGAGCAGTTCTTC.

The count of this clone is one. The chain carries TRBV29-1 and TRBJ1-2; D perhaps matches TRBD1 (5 bases). CDR1 is SQVTM, CDR2 ANQGSEA, per germline. V lost 6 bases and J 2 bases, leaving 16 bases between the germline ends. This CDR3 has 14 residues. CDR3 in DNA: TGCAGCGTAGCAAGCGGGACCGTCAACTATGGCTACACCTTC. This translates into CSVASGTVNYGYTF.

The V gene is TRBV29-1, the J gene TRBJ2-1; D unclear. Trimming removed 4 bases at V and 4 bases at J, with 5 bases between. This CDR3 spans 11 amino acids. The germline gives CDR1 SQVTM, CDR2 ANQGSEA. CDR3 sequence reads: CSVVQYNEQFF. The CDR3, as DNA: TGCAGCGTTGTGCAGTACAATGAGCAGTTCTTC.

A few counts support this clone. The rearrangement uses TRBV29-1 and TRBJ2-3; the D gene is possibly TRBD2 (7 bases). The length of the CDR3 is 15 residues. The V end lost 4 bases, the J end lost 2 bases, and 16 bases lay between the germline ends. Germline CDR1 SQVTM, CDR2 ANQGSEA. CDR3 nucleotide sequence: TGCAGCGTTGCGGGGGGCAATCCCTCCACAGATACGCAGTATTTT. This encodes CSVAGGNPSTDTQYF.

The chain is built from TRBV5-1 and TRBJ2-7; 9 bases line up with TRBD2. V shed 0 bases and J 7 bases; nucleotides not matched to a gene: 8. CDR3 size: 15 residues. Per the germline V gene, CDR1 is SGHRS and CDR2 is YFSETQ. The CDR3 spells CASSLALAGQAEQYF. CDR3 in DNA: TGCGCCAGCAGCTTGGCCCTAGCGGGGCAGGCTGAGCAGTACTTC. The full variable domain, rest sourced from reference TRBV5-1 and TRBJ2-7, is KAGVTQTPRYLIKTRGQQVTLSCSPISGHRSVSWYQQTPGQGLQFLFEYFSETQRNKGNFPGRFSGRQFSNSRSEMNVSTLELGDSALYLCASSLALAGQAEQYFGPGTRLTVT.

This clone was seen only a few times. CDR3 nucleotides: TGTGCCAGCTCACCCGCCGGGGACTCTGGAAACACCATATATTTT. Protein product: CASSPAGDSGNTIYF. The chain carries TRBV18 and TRBJ1-3, with no clear D. This CDR3 is 15 amino acids long. Trimming removed 3 bases at V and 0 bases at J, with 9 bases between. Looked up from germline, CDR1 is KGHSH and CDR2 is LQKENI. Based on the CDR3 plus reference TRBV18 and TRBJ1-3, the full variable domain is NAGVMQNPRHLVRRRGQEARLRCSPMKGHSHVYWYRQLPEEGLKFMVYLQKENIIDESGMPKERFSAEFPKEGPSILRIQQVVRGDSAAYFCASSPAGDSGNTIYFGEGSWLTVV.

The chain employs TRBV30 and TRBJ1-1; possibly TRBD1 for D (5 bases). The CDR3 length is 12 residues. CDR1 is GTSNPN, CDR2 SVGIG, per germline (reference sequence). With 7 bases removed from V and 4 bases from J, the gap between germline ends came to 13 bases. The CDR3 is CAFQGEGTEAFF. In nucleotides, the CDR3 is TGTGCCTTCCAAGGGGAGGGCACTGAAGCTTTCTTT.

This clone was detected a few times. V gene TRBV29-1 combines with J gene TRBJ1-2; possible D gene TRBD1, 5 bases. Germline V CDR1 and CDR2: SQVTM, ANQGSEA. Trimming took 6 bases from V and 8 from J, leaving 22 bases between them. The CDR3 has 14 residues. CDR3 sequence: CSVQQARGSKGYTF. CDR3 sequence (DNA): TGCAGCGTCCAGCAGGCCCGGGGCTCCAAGGGCTACACCTTC. Full variable domain (remainder filled in from reference TRBV29-1 and TRBJ1-2): SAVISQKPSRDICQRGTSLTIQCQVDSQVTMMFWYRQQPGQSLTLIATANQGSEATYESGFVIDKFPISRPNLTFSTLTVSNMSPEDSSIYLCSVQQARGSKGYTFGSGTRLTVV.

The chain links TRBV29-1 to TRBJ1-6, with D uncertain. The CDR3 is made up of 12 amino acids. CDR1 is SQVTM, CDR2 ANQGSEA, per germline. The V and J ends lost 3 bases and 7 bases respectively, with 7 bases between them. DNA for the CDR3: TGCAGCGTTGACGACCGGAATTCACCCCTCCACTTT. As protein: CSVDDRNSPLHF.

In its sample, this clone was seen a few times. No DNA is shown, since the ends of the CDR3 on it are uncertain; the CDR3 is the one TCRdb lists. The gene calls are TRBV4-1 and TRBJ2-6. The CDR3 spans 15 amino acids, including both terminal residues. Germline V gene lookup returns CDR1 MGHRA and CDR2 YSYEKL. CDR3 in amino acids: CASKAFGAGANVLTF.

The V call is TRBV28, the J call TRBJ1-2; no clear D gene. This CDR3 comprises 11 residues. The V end was cut by 4 bases, the J end by 8 bases, with 8 bases between. Germline values: CDR1 MDHEN, CDR2 SYDVKM. The CDR3 nucleotides read TGTGCCAGCAGTTCGGAGTACGGCTACACCTTC. Translated, it gives CASSSEYGYTF.

In its sample, this clone was seen a few times. The chain combines TRBV30 with TRBJ2-7, with 9 bases lining up with TRBD1. Germline V gene lookup returns CDR1 GTSNPN and CDR2 SVGIG (reference sequence). Germline trimming cut 2 bases from V and 3 bases from J; bases unmatched to any gene: 5. CDR3 size: 14 residues. In nucleotides, the CDR3 is TGTGCCTGGAGTCAGGGACAGGGAGGCTACGAGCAGTACTTC. Its translation is CAWSQGQGGYEQYF.

As regards this clone: Other DNA sequences in the sample encode the same CDR3. This chain uses TRBV29-1 with TRBJ2-7; tentatively, D is TRBD1 or TRBD2 (5 bases each). V lost 6 bases and J lost 6, with 12 bases in between. Germline CDR1 reads SQVTM; CDR2 reads ANQGSEA. The CDR3 is 11 amino acids. The CDR3 region is CSVGEVGEQYF. DNA of the CDR3: TGCAGCGTGGGGGAAGTTGGCGAGCAGTACTTC.

The chain carries TRBV29-1 and TRBJ1-3; unclear D gene. Deletions cut 4 bases from V and 0 bases from J, with 16 bases between. The CDR3 runs 16 residues. Per germline, CDR1 SQVTM and CDR2 ANQGSEA. The CDR3 region is CSVVGLLSGSGNTIYF. The CDR3 coding sequence is TGCAGCGTTGTGGGATTGTTATCAGGCTCTGGAAACACCATATATTTT.